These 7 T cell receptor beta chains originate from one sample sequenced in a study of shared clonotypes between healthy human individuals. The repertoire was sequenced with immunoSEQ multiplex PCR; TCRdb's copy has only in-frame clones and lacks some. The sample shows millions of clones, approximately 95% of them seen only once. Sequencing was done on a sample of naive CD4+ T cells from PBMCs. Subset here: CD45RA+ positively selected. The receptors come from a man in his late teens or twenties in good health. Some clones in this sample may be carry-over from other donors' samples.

CDR3 sequence reads: CASSLVPRLAGGNEQFF. CDR3 DNA sequence: TGTGCCAGCAGCTTAGTTCCCCGACTAGCGGGAGGGAATGAGCAGTTCTTC. The genes are TRBV11-2 and TRBJ2-1; 14 bases fit TRBD2. CDR3 length: 17 amino acids. Losses at the gene ends were 1 base for V and 7 bases for J; bases not matched to a gene: 6. Germline V gene data show CDR1 as SGHAT and CDR2 as FQNNGV.

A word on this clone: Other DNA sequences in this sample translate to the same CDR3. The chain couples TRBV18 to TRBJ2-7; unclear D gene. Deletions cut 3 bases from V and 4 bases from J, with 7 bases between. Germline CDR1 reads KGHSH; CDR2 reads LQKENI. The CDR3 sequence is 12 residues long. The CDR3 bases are TGTGCCAGCTCACCCTCCCTATACGAGCAGTACTTC. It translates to CASSPSLYEQYF.

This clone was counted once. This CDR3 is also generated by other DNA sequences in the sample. The CDR3 region has the DNA TGTGCCAGCAGCGTAGGTGGGGGGGAGACCCAGTACTTC. Encoded protein: CASSVGGGETQYF. The rearrangement uses TRBV9 and TRBJ2-5, with a possible D match to TRBD2 (6 bases). With 0 bases removed from V and 5 bases from J, the gap between germline ends came to 8 bases. The CDR3 has 13 amino acids. Germline V CDR1 and CDR2: SGDLS, YYNGEE.

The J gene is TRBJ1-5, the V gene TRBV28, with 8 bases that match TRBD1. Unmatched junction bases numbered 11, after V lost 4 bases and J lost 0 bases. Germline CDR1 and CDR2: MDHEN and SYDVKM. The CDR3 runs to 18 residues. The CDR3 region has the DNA TGTGCCAGCAGTTCCCCGGACAGGGCTACCTATAGCAATCAGCCCCAGCATTTT. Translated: CASSSPDRATYSNQPQHF.

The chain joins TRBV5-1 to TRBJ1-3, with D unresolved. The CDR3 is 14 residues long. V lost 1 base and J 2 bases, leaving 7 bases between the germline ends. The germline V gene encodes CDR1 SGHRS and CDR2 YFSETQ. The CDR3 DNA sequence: TGCGCCAGCAGCTTGTCCCCGGCTGGAAACACCATATATTTT. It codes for CASSLSPAGNTIYF. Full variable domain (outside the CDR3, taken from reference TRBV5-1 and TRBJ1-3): KAGVTQTPRYLIKTRGQQVTLSCSPISGHRSVSWYQQTPGQGLQFLFEYFSETQRNKGNFPGRFSGRQFSNSRSEMNVSTLELGDSALYLCASSLSPAGNTIYFGEGSWLTVV.

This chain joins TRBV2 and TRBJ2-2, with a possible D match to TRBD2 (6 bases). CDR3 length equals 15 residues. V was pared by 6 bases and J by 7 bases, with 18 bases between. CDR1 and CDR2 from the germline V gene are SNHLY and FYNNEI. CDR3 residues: CASRRDSRVGGELFF. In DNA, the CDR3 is TGTGCCAGCAGACGGGACTCCCGCGTGGGCGGGGAGCTGTTTTTT.

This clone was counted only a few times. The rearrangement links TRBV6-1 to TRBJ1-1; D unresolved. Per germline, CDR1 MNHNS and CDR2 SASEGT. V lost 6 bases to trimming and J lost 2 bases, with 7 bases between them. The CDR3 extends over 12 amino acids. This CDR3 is CASRESNTEAFF. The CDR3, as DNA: TGTGCCAGCAGAGAGAGTAACACTGAAGCTTTCTTT.